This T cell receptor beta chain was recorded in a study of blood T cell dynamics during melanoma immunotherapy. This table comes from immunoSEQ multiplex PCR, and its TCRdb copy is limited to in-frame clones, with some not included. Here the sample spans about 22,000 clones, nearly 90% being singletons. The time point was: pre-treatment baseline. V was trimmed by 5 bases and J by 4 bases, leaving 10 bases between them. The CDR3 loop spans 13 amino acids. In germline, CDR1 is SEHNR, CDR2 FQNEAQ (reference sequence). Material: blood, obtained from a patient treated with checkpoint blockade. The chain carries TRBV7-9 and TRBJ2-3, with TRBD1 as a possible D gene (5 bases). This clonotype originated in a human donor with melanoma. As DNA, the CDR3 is TGTGCCAGCAGCGGCCAGGGTGCAGATACGCAGTATTTT. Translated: CASSGQGADTQYF. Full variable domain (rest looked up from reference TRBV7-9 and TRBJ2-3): DTGVSQNPRHKITKRGQNVTFRCDPISEHNRLYWYRQTLGQGPEFLTYFQNEAQLEKSRLLSDRFSAERPKGSFSTLEIQRTEQGDSAMYLCASSGQGADTQYFGPGTRLTVL.